This T cell receptor beta chain appears in the sequencing data of a study of PD-1 blockade in classical Hodgkin lymphoma. Study in general: With a 2-week interval, patients received intravenous nivolumab at 3 mg/kg.

As to this clone: The target antigen is unknown.

Each patient experienced a relapse that followed autologous stem cell transplantation, and brentuximab vedotin exposure varied. General study results and limits: At baseline, newly diagnosed patients reportedly showed less TCR diversity than healthy donors. Anyone who began nivolumab under 1 year after ASCT was excluded. Whoever responded completely had baseline diversity much like that seen in newly diagnosed patients.

This CDR3 has 14 residues. CDR1 is SGHRS, CDR2 YFSETQ, per germline. With 0 bases clipped from V and 6 bases from J, the junction kept 2 bases outside the gene matches. Sequenced by immunoSEQ multiplex PCR; TCRdb stores in-frame clones only, minus some. This table holds some 100,000 clones, more than 90% found once. This TCR was sampled from a human donor with classical Hodgkin lymphoma. The J gene is TRBJ1-3, the V gene TRBV5-1; 8 positions match TRBD1. This specimen was peripheral blood mononuclear cells (PBMCs), taken at baseline. This CDR3 reads CASSLGQGANTIYF. CDR3 sequence (DNA): TGCGCCAGCAGCTTGGGGCAGGGGGCAAACACCATATATTTT.